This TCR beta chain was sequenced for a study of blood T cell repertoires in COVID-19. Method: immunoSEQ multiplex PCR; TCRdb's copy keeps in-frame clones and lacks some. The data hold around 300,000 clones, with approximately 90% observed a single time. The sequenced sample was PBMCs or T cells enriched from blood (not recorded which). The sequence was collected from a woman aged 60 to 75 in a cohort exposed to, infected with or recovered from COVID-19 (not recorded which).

CDR3 in amino acids: CASSYSPQGMNIQYF. CDR3 bases: TGTGCCAGCAGTTACTCCCCGCAGGGTATGAACATTCAGTACTTC. The chain couples TRBV6-5 to TRBJ2-4; possible D gene TRBD1, 5 bases. Germline V gives CDR1 MNHEY, CDR2 SVGAGI. V lost 0 bases to trimming and J lost 7 bases, with 13 bases between them. CDR3 length: 15 amino acids.